One and the same sample provided the 7 T cell receptor beta chains below, sequenced in a study of blood T cell repertoires in COVID-19. The protocol was immunoSEQ multiplex PCR, while the TCRdb copy is restricted to in-frame clones and leaves out a portion. Here the sample spans around 180,000 clones, around 87% being singletons. Source material: peripheral blood. These receptors were taken from a man aged 35 to 55 with active or convalescent COVID-19.

V gene TRBV12-5 combines with J gene TRBJ1-1, with D perhaps TRBD1 (5 bases). The CDR3 is 16 amino acids. V was shortened by 0 bases and J by 4 bases, with 15 bases between the two germline ends. CDR1 is LGHNT and CDR2 is FRNRAP in the germline V gene. CDR3 sequence: CASGLVNRGWGTEAFF. CDR3 in DNA: TGTGCTAGTGGTTTGGTAAATAGGGGATGGGGCACTGAAGCTTTCTTT.

V and J are TRBV3-1 (or the pseudogene TRBV3-2) and TRBJ1-4; TRBD1 agrees at 9 bases. The germline V gene encodes CDR1 LGHDT and CDR2 YNNKEL (reference sequence). The CDR3 consists of 18 residues. Unmatched junction bases numbered 6, after V lost 0 bases and J lost 1 base. The CDR3 is CASSQDGGTGRTNEKLFF. The CDR3 nucleotides are TGTGCCAGCAGCCAAGATGGGGGGACAGGGAGAACTAATGAAAAACTGTTTTTT.

The V gene is TRBV9, the J gene TRBJ2-2; D ambiguous. With 0 bases removed from V and 7 bases from J, the gap between germline ends came to 4 bases. Germline CDR1 SGDLS, CDR2 YYNGEE. The CDR3 has 12 amino acids. The CDR3 DNA is TGTGCCAGCAGCGTAGTCAGCGGGGAGCTGTTTTTT. It translates to CASSVVSGELFF. Drawing the rest from reference TRBV9 and TRBJ2-2, the complete variable domain is DSGVTQTPKHLITATGQRVTLRCSPRSGDLSVYWYQQSLDQGLQFLIQYYNGEERAKGNILERFSAQQFPDLHSELNLSSLELGDSALYFCASSVVSGELFFGEGSRLTVL.

The V and J genes are TRBV5-4 and TRBJ1-2; 9 nucleotides line up with TRBD1. This CDR3 spans 15 amino acids. Germline assignment: CDR1 SGHNT and CDR2 YYREEE (reference sequence). Trimming cost V 0 bases and J 4 bases; bases outside gene matches: 4. The DNA of the CDR3 is TGTGCCAGCAGCTTGGGGGACAGGGCGGGCTATGGCTACACCTTC. It encodes CASSLGDRAGYGYTF.

The chain employs TRBV9 and TRBJ2-3; TRBD2 matches 13 bases. The CDR3 is 17 residues long. CDR1 and CDR2 from the germline V gene are SGDLS and YYNGEE. The trim removed 4 bases at V and 2 bases at J, leaving 7 bases unmatched. CDR3 region: CASSPTTSGGHTDTQYF. The CDR3 DNA follows: TGTGCCAGCAGCCCCACGACTAGCGGGGGGCACACAGATACGCAGTATTTT.

DNA of the CDR3: TGCGCCAGCAGTTTAACCGGGACAGGGAAGACCGGGGAGCTGTTTTTT. Amino acid sequence: CASSLTGTGKTGELFF. The rearrangement joins TRBV10-2 to TRBJ2-2, with 9 nucleotides matching TRBD1. This CDR3 has 16 amino acids. The germline CDR1 and CDR2 sequences are WSHSY and SAAADI. V was pared by 5 bases and J by 5 bases, with 9 bases of the junction left unmatched.

This sequence joins TRBV3-1 (or the pseudogene TRBV3-2) and TRBJ2-3; D remains unclear. The ends were cut back, 2 bases at V and 6 bases at J, with 6 bases in the middle. This CDR3 contains 12 residues. CDR1 and CDR2 (germline): LGHDT, YNNKEL (reference sequence). CDR3 protein: CASSQLFDTQYF. The DNA for the CDR3 is TGTGCCAGCAGCCAACTTTTCGATACGCAGTATTTT.